This TCR beta chain derives from a study of shared clonotypes between healthy human individuals. V was clipped by 5 bases and J by 11 bases, with 14 bases between them. CDR1 and CDR2 from the germline V gene are SGHTA and FQGNSA. This CDR3 comprises 12 residues. On this clone itself: Its target is not known.

Method: immunoSEQ multiplex PCR; TCRdb's copy keeps in-frame clones and lacks some. The repertoire includes around 1.1 million clones, 70% to 80% of them detected once, and about 0.94% sits in the top ten. Whole-study findings and limits: The study found roughly 5% of naive CD4 clonotypes shared across a handful of donors. Naive subsets tended to show greater estimated richness than memory subsets.

This TCR was recovered from a young man in good health. Some clones in this sample may be carry-over from other donors' samples. Material for sequencing was memory CD4+ T cells from PBMCs. The subset was: CD45RA-negative fraction. The gene calls are TRBV7-2 and TRBJ2-3, with D perhaps TRBD1 (6 bases). The CDR3 sequence: CASSAQQDRQYF. The CDR3 DNA follows: TGTGCCAGCAGCGCCCAACAGGACAGGCAGTATTTT.